The subject of this entry is one T cell receptor (beta chain). The record originates from a study of radiotherapy plus CTLA-4 blockade in lung cancer. The germline gives CDR1 SGHTA, CDR2 FQGTGA. CDR3 length: 15 amino acids. V dropped 3 bases and J dropped 3 bases, with 9 bases sitting between them. The assay was immunoSEQ multiplex PCR, and TCRdb's table has in-frame clones only and misses some. This sample carries around 110,000 clones, about 80% of them seen once, and the ten largest clones take roughly 3.3%. The chain uses TRBV7-3 and TRBJ1-6; the D is unclear. Sequencing used peripheral blood, obtained from a patient treated with radiotherapy plus ipilimumab. This receptor was identified in a human donor with non-small cell lung cancer that progressed on radiotherapy plus ipilimumab. Some clones in this sample may be carry-over from other donors' samples. The CDR3 loop reads CASSFSSSYNSPLHF. The CDR3 DNA follows: TGTGCCAGCAGCTTTTCCAGCAGCTATAATTCACCCCTCCACTTT.